This TCR beta chain emerged from a study of blood T cell repertoires in COVID-19. Overall study: Sites across the United States, Italy and Spain contributed samples from acute and convalescent COVID-19. PBMCs, B-cell-depleted T cells, or T cells provided the cDNA or gDNA that made up the material.

Per the original data handling: Nucleated cell number was recorded as an estimate derived from reference gene primer amplification. TCRdb's copy holds only in-frame clones and misses some; the assay was immunoSEQ multiplex PCR. The V and J calls and clone size are taken from that table; D and trimming were inferred from the DNA. The data show over 130,000 clones, roughly 89% seen once. The Seattle patients, enrolled during active infection, were followed longitudinally. The CDR3 is 16 residues long. Germline-derived CDR1 and CDR2 are SGHVS and FQNEAQ. Deletions cut 6 bases from V and 2 bases from J, with 19 bases between.

Sequencing input: peripheral blood. The chain carries TRBV7-8 and TRBJ2-5; a weak D match, TRBD1 (5 bases). This TCR was recovered from a man in his thirties or forties with COVID-19, enrolled during active disease. Written as DNA, the CDR3 is TGTGCCAGCAGATCTAGACGGTCAGGGCCACAAGAGACCCAGTACTTC. It specifies CASRSRRSGPQETQYF.